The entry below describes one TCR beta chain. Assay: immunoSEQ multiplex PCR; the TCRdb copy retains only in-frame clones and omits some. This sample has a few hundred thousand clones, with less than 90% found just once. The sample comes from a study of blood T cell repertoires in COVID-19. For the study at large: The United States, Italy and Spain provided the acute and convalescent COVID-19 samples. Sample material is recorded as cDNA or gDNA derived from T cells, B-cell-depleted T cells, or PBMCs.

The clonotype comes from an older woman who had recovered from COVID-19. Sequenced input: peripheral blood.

The CDR3 region has the DNA TGCGCCAGCAGCCACCCCCGTGAGGACAGGGGGGAAAACATTCAGTACTTC. Protein sequence: CASSHPREDRGENIQYF. The chain couples TRBV4-1 to TRBJ2-4; 10 bases agree with TRBD1. CDR3 length: 17 amino acids. Germline V gives CDR1 MGHRA, CDR2 YSYEKL. Unmatched junction bases numbered 10, after V lost 3 bases and J lost 5 bases.